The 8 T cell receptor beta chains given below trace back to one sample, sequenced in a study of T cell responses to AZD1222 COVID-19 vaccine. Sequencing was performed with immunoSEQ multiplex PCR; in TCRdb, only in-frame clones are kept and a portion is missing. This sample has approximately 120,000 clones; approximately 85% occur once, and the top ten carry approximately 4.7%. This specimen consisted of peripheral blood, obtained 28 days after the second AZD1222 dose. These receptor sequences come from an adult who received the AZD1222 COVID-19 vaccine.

CDR3 loop: CASSPRGGAGDTQYF. In DNA, the CDR3 is TGTGCCAGCAGTCCCCGTGGCGGGGCCGGAGATACGCAGTATTTT. The rearrangement joins TRBV28 to TRBJ2-3; weak D call: TRBD2 (6 bases). The V and J ends lost 5 bases and 5 bases respectively, with 17 bases between them. The V gene's germline CDR1 is MDHEN and CDR2 SYDVKM. The CDR3 totals 15 residues.

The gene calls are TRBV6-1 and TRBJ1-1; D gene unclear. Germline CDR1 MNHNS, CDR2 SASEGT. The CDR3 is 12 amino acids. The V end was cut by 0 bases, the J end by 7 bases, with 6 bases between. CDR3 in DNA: TGTGCCAGCAGTGAAGCAGCAGATGAAGCTTTCTTT. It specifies CASSEAADEAFF.

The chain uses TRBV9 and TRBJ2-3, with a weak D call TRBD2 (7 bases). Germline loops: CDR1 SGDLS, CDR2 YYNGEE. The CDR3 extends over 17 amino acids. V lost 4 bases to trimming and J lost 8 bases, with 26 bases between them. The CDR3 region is CASSLGASGHGQGTQYF. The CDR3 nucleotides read TGTGCCAGCAGCTTGGGGGCTAGCGGACACGGGCAGGGTACGCAGTATTTT.

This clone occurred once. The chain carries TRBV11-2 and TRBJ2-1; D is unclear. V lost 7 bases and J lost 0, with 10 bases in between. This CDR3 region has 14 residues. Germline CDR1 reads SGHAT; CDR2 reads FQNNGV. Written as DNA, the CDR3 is TGTGCCAGCACTGGGCAGAGCTCCTACAATGAGCAGTTCTTC. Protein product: CASTGQSSYNEQFF.

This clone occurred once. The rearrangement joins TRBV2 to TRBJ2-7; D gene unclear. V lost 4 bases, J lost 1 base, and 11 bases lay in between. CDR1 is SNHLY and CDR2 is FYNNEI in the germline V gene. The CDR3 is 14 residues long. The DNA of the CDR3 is TGTGCCAGCAGTGGGCTAGATCTTTCCTACGAGCAGTACTTC. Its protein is CASSGLDLSYEQYF.

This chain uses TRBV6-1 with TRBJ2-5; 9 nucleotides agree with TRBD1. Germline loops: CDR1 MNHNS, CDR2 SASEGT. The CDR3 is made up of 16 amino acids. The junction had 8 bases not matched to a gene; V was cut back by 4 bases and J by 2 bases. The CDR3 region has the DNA TGTGCCAGCAGTGGACAGGGGGGACTATCACAAGAGACCCAGTACTTC. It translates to CASSGQGGLSQETQYF.

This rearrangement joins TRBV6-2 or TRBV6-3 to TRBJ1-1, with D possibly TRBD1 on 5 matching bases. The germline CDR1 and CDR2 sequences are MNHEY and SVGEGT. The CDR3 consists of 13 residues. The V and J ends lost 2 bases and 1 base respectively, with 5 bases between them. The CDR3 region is CASSYGQNTEAFF. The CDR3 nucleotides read TGTGCCAGCAGTTACGGACAGAACACTGAAGCTTTCTTT.

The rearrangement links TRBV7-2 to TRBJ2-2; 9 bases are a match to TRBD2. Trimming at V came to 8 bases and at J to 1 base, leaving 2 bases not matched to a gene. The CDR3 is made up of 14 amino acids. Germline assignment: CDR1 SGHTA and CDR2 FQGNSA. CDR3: CASERGVNTGELFF. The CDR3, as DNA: TGTGCCAGCGAGCGGGGGGTGAACACCGGGGAGCTGTTTTTT.